The source of this T cell receptor beta chain is a study of blood T cell repertoires in COVID-19 (dated by TCRdb to 2020 to 2022). As for the study more broadly: Recovered participants in ImmuneRACE Cohort 3 were defined as having two consecutive negative NP/OP PCR tests, clearance from a healthcare professional, or resolution of symptoms. Collaborator samples came from the United States, Italy and Spain and covered acute and convalescent phases of COVID-19. The prospective study material was composed of cDNA or gDNA derived from T cells, B-cell-depleted T cells, or PBMCs. Subjects who had been exposed to COVID-19, were actively infected with it, or had recovered from it provided the deeply sampled blood TCRbeta repertoires that made up the dataset. A freely available public database, intended as a resource for researchers studying the immune response to SARS-CoV-2, is where the repertoires were released. Samples came from the ongoing ImmuneRACE study (first 160 participants) plus 1,254 subjects from 6 global collaborators. Sample metadata almost always included a de-identified subject ID, COVID-19 status, age in years and sex. Where available, HLA class I and class II types were obtained from metadata supplied by the sample provider rather than from assay-based typing. Results the study describes overall, beyond this receptor: The quantity of clinical and demographic metadata differed by source and by participant and was supplied without curation.

The CDR3 measures 13 amino acids from cysteine to phenylalanine. The retained sequence is limited to the CDR3, 39 bases, with the frame set at the first base. Taken from the germline V gene, the CDR1 and CDR2 loops are SGHTS and YDEGEE. Relative to germline, V is missing 4 bases and J is missing 4 bases, with 2 bases of the junction outside any gene match. TCRbeta CDR3 regions were amplified from genomic DNA using the immunoSEQ Assay, a bias-controlled multiplex PCR. For the original study's pipeline: Within the assay, amplification of reference gene primers was used to estimate how many nucleated cells each sample contained. To quantify the absolute abundance of each unique TCRbeta CDR3 rearrangement, sequence reads were collapsed and filtered. For each sample, productive Simpson clonality was calculated by taking the square root of Simpson's diversity index across productive rearrangements. TCRdb stores this immuneACCESS table with in-frame sequences only. Part of the clones is absent; in the studies checked, under half of the shortfall reflects unresolved V genes, and no reason is known for the rest. Clonal size and the V and J genes are those of that table, whereas D and trimming came from the DNA. The sample profile shows some 330,000 clones; around 87% of them were found once. The top ten hold around 1.9% of the sample.

Remarks on this clone: Its target antigen remains unknown. Nothing much larger sits one base from this clone, and base qualities are not available.

In the prospective study, participants were roughly 18 to 95 years old, resided in about two dozen geographic areas of the United States, and were enrolled through a virtual design. To assign participants to cohorts, the prospective study relied on clinical history that participants themselves reported in a screening survey and a study questionnaire. Each participant in the prospective study had whole blood, serum and a nasopharyngeal or oropharyngeal swab collected by mobile phlebotomists. Participants in the prospective study had the option to provide additional blood draws and questionnaires over a roughly 2-month period. Before DNA extraction, prospective study blood samples were shipped either frozen or at room temperature.

The chain was built from TRBV5-8 and TRBJ2-1; TRBD2 agrees with 7 junctional bases. This clonotype originated in a man aged 35-49 years in a cohort exposed to, infected with or recovered from COVID-19 (not recorded which). Material for sequencing was PBMCs or T cells enriched from blood (not recorded which). The CDR3 reads as follows: CASSRDYYNEQFF. The bases read TGTGCCAGCAGCCGGGACTATTACAATGAGCAGTTCTTC. Extended through the reference TRBV5-8 and TRBJ2-1 proteins, this CDR3 yields the full variable domain: EAGVTQSPTHLIKTRGQQATLRCSPISGHTSVYWYQQALGLGLQFLLWYDEGEERNRGNFPPRFSGRQFPNYSSELNVNALELEDSALYLCASSRDYYNEQFFGPGTRLTVL.